Listed below are T cell receptor beta chains from one sample, sequenced in a study of lymphopenia after photon versus proton radiotherapy. Profiled with immunoSEQ multiplex PCR; TCRdb holds only in-frame clones, not every one. Among about 26,000 clones listed, roughly 87% were seen once. The sequenced sample was peripheral blood, obtained from a patient treated with photon-based radiotherapy. The receptor set was obtained from a woman aged 50 to 60 with pancreatic cancer. Both conserved end residues are part of each CDR3. The D gene is left open where the match is weak. Not all rows give a size; the values are once, few, many and, for expanded clones, a class.

clone_size	v_call	d_call	j_call	cdr3_aa	cdr3_nt
NA	TRBV2	NA	TRBJ2-2	CASSDPSNTGELFF	TGTGCCAGCAGTGATCCTTCTAACACCGGGGAGCTGTTTTTT
NA	TRBV7-2	TRBD2	TRBJ2-7	CASSQPGTTYEQYF	TGTGCCAGCAGCCAACCCGGGACTACTTACGAGCAGTACTTC
NA	TRBV5-1	NA	TRBJ2-1	CASSLETYNEQFF	TGCGCCAGCAGCTTGGAGACCTACAATGAGCAGTTCTTC
NA	TRBV28	TRBD1	TRBJ1-5	CASNLGQVPNQPQHF	TGTGCCAGCAACTTAGGACAGGTTCCAAATCAGCCCCAGCATTTT
once	TRBV4-1	NA	TRBJ2-3	CASSQEGTRGTDTQYF	TGCGCCAGCAGCCAAGAGGGGACGCGGGGCACAGATACGCAGTATTTT
once	TRBV10-3	NA	TRBJ2-1	CAISESGLGGRSSYNEQFF	TGTGCCATCAGTGAGTCGGGTCTCGGCGGAAGGAGCTCCTACAATGAGCAGTTCTTC
NA	TRBV6-1	TRBD2	TRBJ2-5	CASRIAGGKQETQYF	TGTGCCAGCAGGATAGCGGGAGGGAAACAAGAGACCCAGTACTTC
NA	TRBV7-2	NA	TRBJ2-1	CASSLYTGSSYNEQFF	TGTGCCAGCAGCTTATACACAGGGAGCTCCTACAATGAGCAGTTCTTC
once	TRBV4-3	NA	TRBJ1-2	CASSQDRGHGYTF	TGCGCCAGCAGCCAAGATCGGGGCCATGGCTACACCTTC
NA	TRBV9	NA	TRBJ2-7	CTSSVGSSSSYEQYF	TGTACCAGCAGCGTAGGAAGCAGTAGCTCCTACGAGCAGTACTTC
NA	TRBV7-9	TRBD2	TRBJ2-7	CASSLTSGSSYEQYF	TGTGCCAGCAGCCTTACTAGCGGGAGCTCCTACGAGCAGTACTTC
NA	TRBV6-6	TRBD2	TRBJ2-7	CASSSLAGGPEQYF	TGTGCCAGCAGTTCGCTAGCGGGAGGGCCAGAGCAGTACTTC
NA	TRBV6-4	NA	TRBJ2-3	CATRDTTGGDTQYF	TGTGCCACCCGGGACACCACAGGCGGAGATACGCAGTATTTT
NA	TRBV19	TRBD1	TRBJ1-1	CASKRDRGYTEAFF	TGTGCCAGTAAACGGGACAGGGGTTACACTGAAGCTTTCTTT
NA	TRBV5-1	TRBD1	TRBJ1-2	CASSSGQGGNYGYTF	TGCGCCAGCAGCTCCGGACAGGGTGGTAACTATGGCTACACCTTC
few	TRBV5-5	NA	TRBJ2-7	CASSLNRGQAYEQYF	TGTGCCAGCAGCTTGAACAGAGGACAAGCCTACGAGCAGTACTTC
NA	TRBV9	TRBD1	TRBJ2-7	CASSGQGVGYEQYF	TGTGCCAGCAGCGGACAGGGGGTTGGCTACGAGCAGTACTTC
NA	TRBV29-1	TRBD1	TRBJ2-1	CSAGTGSFEQFF	TGCAGCGCAGGGACAGGGAGCTTTGAGCAGTTCTTC
NA	TRBV6-5	NA	TRBJ2-2	CASSYSRRTNTGELFF	TGTGCCAGCAGTTACTCCCGCCGAACAAACACCGGGGAGCTGTTTTTT
few	TRBV7-9	NA	TRBJ1-1	CASSFSGVAFF	TGTGCCAGCAGCTTCTCAGGGGTGGCTTTCTTT
NA	TRBV27	NA	TRBJ1-5	CASPRGSNQPQHF	TGTGCCAGTCCCCGGGGCAGCAATCAGCCCCAGCATTTT
NA	TRBV14	NA	TRBJ2-1	CASSQDREVTPNSEQFF	TGTGCCAGCAGCCAAGATCGGGAAGTTACCCCCAACTCAGAGCAGTTCTTC
NA	TRBV11-3	NA	TRBJ2-1	CASSSRGANEQFF	TGTGCCAGCAGCTCACGAGGGGCGAATGAGCAGTTCTTC